This T cell receptor beta chain was recovered during a study of T cells after posttransplantation cyclophosphamide. General study findings and limits: Later blood repertoires were often dominated by clones from the donor CD8+ memory compartment. After PTCy, TRB diversity resembled that of CNI/methotrexate controls. Tissue-infiltrating T cells from skin or gut overlapped little with blood T cells.

Cyclophosphamide on days +3 and +4 followed busulfan-fludarabine conditioning and a marrow graft. Trimming shortened V by 0 bases and J by 1 base, and 9 bases separated the two germline ends. Germline V gene lookup returns CDR1 KGHSH and CDR2 LQKENI. The CDR3 has 15 residues. The data were produced by immunoSEQ multiplex PCR, yet TCRdb's version contains in-frame clones alone and is incomplete. Found here are more than 9,500 clones, around nine tenths of them singletons; the top ten hold around 4%. Remarks on this clone: The antigen is undetermined.

The rearrangement joins TRBV18 to TRBJ2-5; D possibly corresponds to TRBD2 (6 bases). Sequenced material: PBMCs, taken after allogeneic stem cell transplant with posttransplant cyclophosphamide. The TCR originated in a female patient under 45 who received an allogeneic stem cell transplant from an unrelated donor, was CMV-positive, and had no GVHD. The graft donor may have contributed some T cells. The CDR3 spells CASSPPRGSQETQYF. The CDR3 nucleotides are TGTGCCAGCTCACCACCGCGGGGCTCCCAAGAGACCCAGTACTTC.